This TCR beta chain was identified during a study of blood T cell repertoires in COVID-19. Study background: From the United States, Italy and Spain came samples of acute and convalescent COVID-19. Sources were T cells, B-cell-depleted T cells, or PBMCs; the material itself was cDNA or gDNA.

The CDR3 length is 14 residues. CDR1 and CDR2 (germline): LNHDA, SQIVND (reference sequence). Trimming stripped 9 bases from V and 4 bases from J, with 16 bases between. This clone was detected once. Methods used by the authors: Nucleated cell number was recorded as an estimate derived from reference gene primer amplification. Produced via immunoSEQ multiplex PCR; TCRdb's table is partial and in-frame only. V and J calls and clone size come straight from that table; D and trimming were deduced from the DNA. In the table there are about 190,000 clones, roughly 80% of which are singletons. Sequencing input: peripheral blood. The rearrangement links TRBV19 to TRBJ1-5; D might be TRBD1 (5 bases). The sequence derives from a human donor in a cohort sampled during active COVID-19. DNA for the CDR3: TGTGCCAGAGGTTCGGGGGTCCTAAATCAGCCCCAGCATTTT. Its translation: CARGSGVLNQPQHF.